The 5 T cell receptor beta chains below come from one sample, sequenced in a study of blood T cell repertoires in COVID-19. Only in-frame clones appear in the TCRdb table, and some are missing; sequencing was by immunoSEQ multiplex PCR. The profile shows more than 250,000 clones, more than 70% of them singletons. The sequenced material came from peripheral blood. These TCRs come from a woman aged 30 to 39 with COVID-19, enrolled during active disease.

This clone was observed a single time. The J gene is TRBJ2-1, the V gene TRBV7-6; a possible D gene is TRBD1 (7 bases). Looked up from germline, CDR1 is SGHVS and CDR2 is FNYEAQ. V dropped 5 bases and J dropped 12 bases, with 14 bases sitting between them. The CDR3 is 12 residues long. The CDR3 sequence: CASSPGGLGQFF. The CDR3 region has the DNA TGTGCCAGCAGCCCAGGGGGGTTGGGGCAGTTCTTC.

The chain combines TRBV7-9 with TRBJ2-5; D remains unclear. Germline lookup yields CDR1 SEHNR and CDR2 FQNEAQ (reference sequence). The CDR3 has 11 residues. The V and J ends lost 5 bases and 3 bases respectively, with 4 bases between them. The CDR3 loop is CASSIKETQYF. The DNA for the CDR3 is TGTGCCAGCAGCATAAAAGAGACCCAGTACTTC.

The rearrangement links TRBV4-1 to TRBJ1-5; the D is unclear. The CDR3 length is 15 residues. V gave up 1 base and J gave up 0 bases, with 7 bases separating them. Germline values: CDR1 MGHRA, CDR2 YSYEKL. As DNA, the CDR3 is TGCGCCAGCAGCCAAGTCTCCCTTAGCAATCAGCCCCAGCATTTT. This codes for CASSQVSLSNQPQHF.

The rearrangement joins TRBV2 to TRBJ2-1, with 10 bases identical to TRBD2. The junction had 2 bases not matched to a gene; V was cut back by 1 base and J by 5 bases. Germline V CDR1 and CDR2: SNHLY, FYNNEI. CDR3 length: 15 amino acids. The CDR3 protein is CASSEERGGDNEQFF. In DNA, the CDR3 is TGTGCCAGCAGTGAAGAGCGGGGGGGCGACAATGAGCAGTTCTTC.

This clone was found once. V and J are TRBV6-5 and TRBJ1-5; TRBD1 aligns across 7 bases. Germline assignment: CDR1 MNHEY and CDR2 SVGAGI. Unmatched junction bases numbered 3, after V lost 5 bases and J lost 2 bases. The CDR3 runs to 14 residues. This chain's CDR3 is CASSPQGGNQPQHF. In DNA form, the CDR3 reads TGTGCCAGCAGTCCTCAGGGGGGCAATCAGCCCCAGCATTTT.